One and the same sample provided the 8 T cell receptor beta chains below, sequenced in a study of blood T cells in healthy people across ages. Together with a sample-barcoded 5' primer, a J-beta primer mix was included in a second PCR lasting roughly 6 to 12 cycles. One entry per CDR3 protein results from TCRdb running MiXCR on the 5' RACE reads. The table lists around 940,000 distinct CDR3 sequences, 51% of them singletons. The sequenced sample was blood. The receptor set was obtained from a woman in her fifties or sixties in good health.

This clonotype was detected only a few times. The CDR3 reads CASSPSKRERTDTQYF. CDR3 in DNA: TGCGCCAGCAGCCCTTCAAAGAGGGAGCGCACAGATACGCAGTATTTT. The genes are TRBV4-1 and TRBJ2-3; D is possibly TRBD2 (5 bases). The CDR3 is 16 residues long. Trimming took 4 bases from V and 1 from J, leaving 15 bases between them. Germline V gene sequence: CDR1 MGHRA, CDR2 YSYEKL.

The J gene is TRBJ2-3, the V gene TRBV5-1, with unresolved D. This CDR3 region has 14 residues. Trimming stripped 5 bases from V and 0 bases from J, with 10 bases between. CDR1 and CDR2 from the germline V gene are SGHRS and YFSETQ. CDR3 nucleotides: TGCGCCAGCAGGGACCTATCTAGCACAGATACGCAGTATTTT. It is translated as CASRDLSSTDTQYF.

V usage is TRBV6-1 and J usage is TRBJ2-1, with D perhaps being TRBD1 or TRBD2 (5 bases each). Germline V gene sequence: CDR1 MNHNS, CDR2 SASEGT. Between the trimmed V and J ends, which lost 6 bases and 8 bases, there was a span of 11 bases. The CDR3 is 12 residues long. The CDR3 loop is CASRQLGDEQFF. The CDR3 nucleotides are TGTGCCAGCAGACAACTAGGGGATGAGCAGTTCTTC.

The rearrangement links TRBV10-3 to TRBJ1-1; 9 nucleotides agree with TRBD1. The CDR3 runs 17 residues. V lost 2 bases and J lost 1; bases outside the gene matches: 8. Per germline, CDR1 ENHRY and CDR2 SYGVKD. CDR3 protein: CAISENQGQGRNTEAFF. CDR3 bases: TGTGCCATCAGTGAGAATCAAGGACAGGGGAGGAACACTGAAGCTTTCTTT.

V is TRBV28 and J is TRBJ2-1, with D uncertain. Trimming removed 7 bases at V and 4 bases at J, with 8 bases between. From germline, CDR1 is MDHEN and CDR2 SYDVKM. CDR3 length: 12 residues. In DNA form, the CDR3 reads TGTGCCAGCACTGGCGGTTACAATGAGCAGTTCTTC. Translation gives CASTGGYNEQFF. The variable domain in full, with the rest retrieved from reference TRBV28 and TRBJ2-1, is DVKVTQSSRYLVKRTGEKVFLECVQDMDHENMFWYRQDPGLGLRLIYFSYDVKMKEKGDIPEGYSVSREKKERFSLILESASTNQTSMYLCASTGGYNEQFFGPGTRLTVL.

This clonotype was counted only a few times. The genes are TRBV20-1 and TRBJ2-7; D remains ambiguous. Deletions cut 4 bases from V and 1 base from J, with 2 bases between. This CDR3 is built from 10 residues. CDR1 is DFQATT, CDR2 SNEGSKA, per germline (reference sequence). This CDR3 is CSATSYEQYF. CDR3 nucleotides: TGCAGTGCTACTTCCTACGAGCAGTACTTC.

This clonotype was picked up a small number of times. The J gene is TRBJ2-3, the V gene TRBV18; 7 nucleotides agree with TRBD1. The ends lost 5 bases at V and 0 bases at J; junction bases unmatched: 14. Germline CDR1 KGHSH, CDR2 LQKENI. The CDR3 sequence is 18 residues long. CDR3 sequence: CASSTNRGPPGSTDTQYF. For the CDR3, the DNA is TGTGCCAGCTCAACGAACAGGGGTCCGCCGGGGAGCACAGATACGCAGTATTTT.

This chain links TRBV10-3 with TRBJ2-7, with TRBD2 matching over 9 bases. The CDR3 length is 15 residues. CDR1 and CDR2 from the germline V gene are ENHRY and SYGVKD. V dropped 2 bases and J dropped 5; count of bases not matched to a gene: 7. The CDR3 protein is CAISEGGRGPHEQYF. CDR3 in DNA: TGTGCCATCAGTGAGGGCGGGAGGGGTCCCCACGAGCAGTACTTC.